Listed below are T cell receptor beta chains from one sample, sequenced in a study of blood T cell repertoires in COVID-19. Assay used: immunoSEQ multiplex PCR; TCRdb lists only in-frame clones, some missing. The table shows about 220,000 clones, with 70% to 85% occurring only once. Sequenced sample: peripheral blood. Receptors were obtained from a man aged 35-49 years who had recovered from COVID-19. Each CDR3 is given with its conserved first and last residue. D genes are given only for firm matches. The size entry is marked missing in some rows and otherwise reads once, few, many or a size class.

D	V	J	size	CDR3	DNA
TRBD1	TRBV10-3	TRBJ2-7	.	CAIRTGGAYEQYF	TGTGCCATCAGGACAGGGGGGGCCTACGAGCAGTACTTC
.	TRBV2	TRBJ1-2	.	CASSSLDYGYTF	TGTGCCAGCAGTTCACTGGACTATGGCTACACCTTC
.	TRBV7-2	TRBJ2-3	.	CASSSTGDSTDTQYF	TGTGCCAGCAGCTCGACGGGGGACTCCACAGATACGCAGTATTTT
TRBD1	TRBV9	TRBJ1-1	.	CASKGMTGDTEAFF	TGTGCCAGCAAGGGGATGACAGGGGACACTGAAGCTTTCTTT
.	TRBV27	TRBJ2-1	.	CASSSSSIAEYYNEQFF	TGTGCCAGCAGTTCCTCCTCAATAGCGGAATATTACAATGAGCAGTTCTTC
TRBD1	TRBV7-2	TRBJ1-4	once	CASSSQGAPNEKLFF	TGTGCCAGCAGCTCACAGGGGGCGCCTAATGAAAAACTGTTTTTT
TRBD1	TRBV9	TRBJ2-1	.	CASSVVAGGYNEQFF	TGTGCCAGCAGCGTAGTCGCAGGGGGCTACAATGAGCAGTTCTTC
TRBD2	TRBV10-3	TRBJ2-1	.	CAIKSSGDSYNEQFF	TGTGCCATCAAATCTAGCGGGGACTCCTACAATGAGCAGTTCTTC
TRBD2	TRBV2	TRBJ2-1	.	CASSELAGTNNEQFF	TGTGCCAGCAGTGAACTAGCGGGGACGAACAATGAGCAGTTCTTC
.	TRBV30	TRBJ1-2	.	CAWLGPQYFYGYTF	TGTGCCTGGCTTGGCCCACAATATTTCTATGGCTACACCTTC
.	TRBV11-2	TRBJ2-3	once	CASSTGRKGTQYF	TGTGCCAGCAGCACTGGGAGGAAAGGTACGCAGTATTTT
.	TRBV9	TRBJ2-1	.	CASSGGLIGESSYNEQFF	TGTGCCAGCAGCGGGGGGCTGATCGGCGAGAGCTCCTACAATGAGCAGTTCTTC
TRBD1	TRBV18	TRBJ2-5	.	CASSPTRDSSKETQYF	TGTGCCAGCTCACCAACGAGGGACAGTTCTAAAGAGACCCAGTACTTC
.	TRBV11-3	TRBJ2-2	.	CASSLLITGELFF	TGTGCCAGCAGCCTATTAATCACCGGGGAGCTGTTTTTT
TRBD2	TRBV30	TRBJ2-2	.	CAWSRGVRAGELFF	TGTGCCTGGAGTCGGGGGGTTAGGGCCGGGGAGCTGTTTTTT
.	TRBV6-6	TRBJ2-7	.	CASNTFGPGAEQYF	TGTGCCAGCAACACCTTTGGGCCAGGGGCTGAGCAGTACTTC
TRBD1	TRBV7-9	TRBJ2-7	.	CASSPGQGHNEQYF	TGTGCCAGCAGCCCGGGACAGGGGCACAACGAGCAGTACTTC
.	TRBV7-9	TRBJ2-7	.	CASSLRSPARLHEQYF	TGTGCCAGCAGCTTAAGATCCCCGGCTAGACTTCACGAGCAGTACTTC
TRBD2	TRBV27	TRBJ2-1	.	CASSSTSGGIHEQFF	TGTGCCAGCAGTTCGACTAGCGGGGGGATCCATGAGCAGTTCTTC
TRBD1	TRBV2	TRBJ1-2	few	CASSETGGMYGYTF	TGTGCCAGCAGTGAAACAGGGGGCATGTATGGCTACACCTTC
TRBD2	TRBV12-5	TRBJ2-1	.	CASGLSSGRNEQFF	TGTGCTAGTGGTTTATCTAGCGGGAGGAATGAGCAGTTCTTC
TRBD1	TRBV5-5	TRBJ1-2	few	CASSLHGQGAGGYTF	TGTGCCAGCAGCTTGCATGGACAGGGGGCCGGTGGCTACACCTTC
.	TRBV7-2	TRBJ1-3	few	CASSLAGQGSGNTIYF	TGTGCCAGCAGCTTAGCGGGGCAGGGGTCAGGAAACACCATATATTTT
TRBD1	TRBV5-8	TRBJ1-1	.	CASRTQGVDTEAFF	TGTGCCAGCCGGACGCAGGGGGTAGACACTGAAGCTTTCTTT
.	TRBV12-2	TRBJ1-6	.	CASRFIDSRTGLNSPLHF	TGTGCAAGTCGCTTCATTGATTCGCGGACAGGGCTAAATTCACCCCTCCACTTT
TRBD1	TRBV5-1	TRBJ2-5	.	CASSRGQGGGENQYF	TGCGCCAGCAGCAGGGGACAGGGCGGGGGTGAAAACCAGTACTTC
.	TRBV19	TRBJ2-5	.	CASSISLTDKGWEETQYF	TGTGCCAGTAGTATAAGTCTTACGGATAAGGGGTGGGAAGAGACCCAGTACTTC
.	TRBV5-1	TRBJ2-3	few	CASSEEGADTQYF	TGCGCCAGCAGCGAGGAGGGCGCAGATACGCAGTATTTT
TRBD2	TRBV19	TRBJ2-4	.	CASNVGGADIQYF	TGTGCCAGTAATGTCGGGGGGGCGGACATTCAGTACTTC
TRBD1	TRBV4-3	TRBJ2-2	.	CASSQGGQARELFF	TGCGCCAGCAGCCAAGGCGGACAGGCCCGGGAGCTGTTTTTT
.	TRBV4-3	TRBJ2-4	.	CASSQDLAGLAKNIQYF	TGCGCCAGCAGCCAAGATCTGGCGGGACTAGCCAAAAACATTCAGTACTTC